The subject of this entry is one T cell receptor beta chain. This sample is drawn from a study of CD8+CD57+ T cells in acquired aplastic anemia. Study overall: Recorded DNA amounts for sorted CD4+ and CD8+ cells had an average of approximately 3 ug.

Genomic DNA templated the TCR beta VDJ and CDR3 profiling. TCRdb redid the calling of the reads with MiXCR, one entry per CDR3 protein. The table records some 190,000 distinct CDR3 sequences, roughly half of them present only once. V lost 5 bases and J 11 bases, leaving 18 bases between the germline ends. The CDR3 has 13 residues. Germline CDR1 is SGHAT and CDR2 is FQNNGV. The chain links TRBV11-2 to TRBJ1-1; tentatively, D is TRBD1 (6 bases). Sample: sorted CD4+, CD8+, or CD8+CD57+ T cells (not recorded which) from PBMCs. The sequence came from a human donor in good health, serving as a control. The CDR3 bases are TGTGCCAGCAGCCCCGGGCAGGGGACCATGGCTTTCTTT. Translation gives CASSPGQGTMAFF.